This T cell receptor (beta chain) was observed in a study of CD8 T cells in Susac syndrome (dated by TCRdb to between 2019 and 2020). For the wider study: Repertoire sequencing was used to test whether CD8+ T cell activation and differentiation in Susac syndrome was antigen driven. General study outcomes and caveats: The TCR sequencing and HLA analysis was acknowledged to have included a relatively small number of individuals.

Based on the germline V gene (reference sequence), the CDR1 and CDR2 sequences are LGHDT and YNNKEL. V lost 4 bases and J lost 3 bases, and the count of bases not matched to a germline gene is 8. Reading from cysteine to phenylalanine, the CDR3 counts 15 amino acids. Kept here is only the CDR3 DNA, which spans 45 bases and is read in frame from base 1. RNA was extracted using the RNeasy kit, and about 0.5 to 1 ug of the RNA was reverse transcribed with random hexamers. The immunoSEQ multiplex PCR assay, which covers 54 Vbeta and 13 Jbeta segments, was used to amplify TCR beta CDR3 regions. Bias from PCR amplification was corrected by using a synthetic template baseline for primer optimization and for computational correction. The published analysis was carried out like this. Reads were assigned to V, D and J genes according to IMGT and analyzed in immunoSEQ Analyzer, with only productive sequences retained. Clonality was computed as one minus Shannon entropy normalized by log2 of the number of productive unique sequences. For each patient and control, public and private clones were evaluated among the 100 most prevalent clones. Clones were defined as Susac-specific when absent from the healthy and MS cohorts, from some 1,100 published viral clones and from other ImmuneACCESS disease sequences. TCRdb trimmed the raw reads at Q25, called clones with MiXCR and kept productive beta chains. Every CDR3 protein is listed once, alongside the most common genes and DNA of its rows. TCRdb assigned the V and J calls; the authors' analysis was not used. The sample table contains about 200,000 distinct CDR3 sequences; only one count was recorded for 85% to 95% of them. Jointly, the top ten make up approximately 0.1% of the sample.

High-throughput TCR beta sequencing profiled peripheral blood CD8+ and CD4+ T cells from healthy donors, Susac syndrome patients and multiple sclerosis patients. Healthy donors were included as age- and sex-matched controls. Bulk CD8+ and CD4+ T cells were purified magnetically by negative isolation, whereas CD8+ TEMRA cells were enriched by FACS. Blood was collected in EDTA tubes and processed within 24 hours, with PBMCs isolated through density gradient centrifugation. PBMCs intended for TCR sequencing were frozen in liquid nitrogen and were later thawed in a 37 degrees C water bath. Purity of sorted or isolated CD4+, CD8+ and CD8+ TEMRA cells was at least 90%. Remarks on this clonotype: The antigen it recognizes is unknown. Qualities for individual bases were not recorded, and no much larger clone is one base off.

The sample comprised CD4+ T cells from PBMCs. The chain couples TRBV3-1 to TRBJ2-5, with 7 middle bases fitting TRBD1. The TCR sequence derives from a human donor in good health. The DNA sequence is given as TGTGCCAGCAGCCGAGGGACAGCCCAGGAAGAGACCCAGTACTTC. This yields the protein CASSRGTAQEETQYF.